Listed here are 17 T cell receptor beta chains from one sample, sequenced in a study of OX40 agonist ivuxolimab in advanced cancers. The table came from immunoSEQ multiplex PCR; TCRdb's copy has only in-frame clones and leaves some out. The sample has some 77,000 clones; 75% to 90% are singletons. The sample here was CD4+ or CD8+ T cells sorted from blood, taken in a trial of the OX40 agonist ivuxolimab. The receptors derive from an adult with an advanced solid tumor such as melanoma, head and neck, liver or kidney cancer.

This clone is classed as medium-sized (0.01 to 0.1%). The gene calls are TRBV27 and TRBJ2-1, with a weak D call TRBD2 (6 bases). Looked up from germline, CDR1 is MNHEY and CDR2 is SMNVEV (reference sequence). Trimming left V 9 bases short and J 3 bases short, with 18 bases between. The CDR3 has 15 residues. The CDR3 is CASRREGGIYNEQFF. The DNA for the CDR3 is TGTGCCAGTAGGAGGGAAGGAGGAATCTACAATGAGCAGTTCTTC.

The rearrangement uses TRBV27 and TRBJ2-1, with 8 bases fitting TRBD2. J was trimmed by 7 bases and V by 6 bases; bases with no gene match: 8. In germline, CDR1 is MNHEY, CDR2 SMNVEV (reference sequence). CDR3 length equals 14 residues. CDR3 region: CASRGLAGSNEQFF. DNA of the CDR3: TGTGCCAGCAGAGGGCTAGCGGGTTCAAATGAGCAGTTCTTC.

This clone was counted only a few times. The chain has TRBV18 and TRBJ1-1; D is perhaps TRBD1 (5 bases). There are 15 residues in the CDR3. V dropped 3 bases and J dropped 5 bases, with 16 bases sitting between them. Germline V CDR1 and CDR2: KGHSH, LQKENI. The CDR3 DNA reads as TGTGCCAGCTCACCCCTAAGGGGTCTGGATACTGAAGCTTTCTTT. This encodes CASSPLRGLDTEAFF.

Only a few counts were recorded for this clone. The CDR3 DNA is TGTGCCACCAGCAGAGGACTAGAGGCTAGCACAGATACGCAGTATTTT. Amino acids: CATSRGLEASTDTQYF. The J gene is TRBJ2-3, the V gene TRBV15; the D gene is possibly TRBD2 (6 bases). Germline-derived CDR1 and CDR2 are LNHNV and YYDKDF (reference sequence). The ends were cut back, 1 base at V and 0 bases at J, with 11 bases in the middle. This CDR3 has 16 residues. Combining the CDR3 with reference TRBV15 and TRBJ2-3 gives the whole variable domain DAMVIQNPRYQVTQFGKPVTLSCSQTLNHNVMYWYQQKSSQAPKLLFHYYDKDFNNEADTPDNFQSRRPNTSFCFLDIRSPGLGDTAMYLCATSRGLEASTDTQYFGPGTRLTVL.

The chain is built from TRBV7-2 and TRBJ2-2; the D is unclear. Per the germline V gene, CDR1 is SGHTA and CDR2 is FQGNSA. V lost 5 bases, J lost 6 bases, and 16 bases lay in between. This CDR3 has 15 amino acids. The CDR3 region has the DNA TGTGCCAGCAGCCCCGTTCTTATCCTGGCCGGGGAGCTGTTTTTT. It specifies CASSPVLILAGELFF.

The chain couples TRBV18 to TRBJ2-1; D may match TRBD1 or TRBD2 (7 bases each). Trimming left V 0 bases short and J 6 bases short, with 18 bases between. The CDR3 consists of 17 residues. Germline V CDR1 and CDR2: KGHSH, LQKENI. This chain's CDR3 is CASSPPRLQGRGNEQFF. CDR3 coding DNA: TGTGCCAGCTCACCACCGCGGTTACAGGGGAGGGGCAATGAGCAGTTCTTC.

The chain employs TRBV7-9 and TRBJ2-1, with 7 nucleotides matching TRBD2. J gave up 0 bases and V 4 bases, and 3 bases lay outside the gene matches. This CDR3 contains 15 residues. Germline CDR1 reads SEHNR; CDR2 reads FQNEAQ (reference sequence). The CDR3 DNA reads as TGTGCCAGCAGCTACGCTAGCGGCTCCTACAATGAGCAGTTCTTC. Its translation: CASSYASGSYNEQFF. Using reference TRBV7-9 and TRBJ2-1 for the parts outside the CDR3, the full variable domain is DTGVSQNPRHKITKRGQNVTFRCDPISEHNRLYWYRQTLGQGPEFLTYFQNEAQLEKSRLLSDRFSAERPKGSFSTLEIQRTEQGDSAMYLCASSYASGSYNEQFFGPGTRLTVL.

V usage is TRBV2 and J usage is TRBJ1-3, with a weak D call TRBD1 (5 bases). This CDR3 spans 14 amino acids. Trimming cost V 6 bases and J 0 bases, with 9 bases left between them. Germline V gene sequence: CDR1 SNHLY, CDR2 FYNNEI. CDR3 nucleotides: TGTGCCAGCAGGAAGACAGTCTCTGGAAACACCATATATTTT. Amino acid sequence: CASRKTVSGNTIYF.

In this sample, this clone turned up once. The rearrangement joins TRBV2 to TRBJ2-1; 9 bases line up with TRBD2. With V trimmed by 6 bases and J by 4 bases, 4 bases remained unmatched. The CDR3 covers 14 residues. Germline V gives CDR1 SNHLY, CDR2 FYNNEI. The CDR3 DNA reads TGTGCCAGCAGCGTTAGCGGGAGATACAATGAGCAGTTCTTC. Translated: CASSVSGRYNEQFF.

CDR3 DNA: TGTGCCAGCAGTTACGAGATGAACGAAATTTCACCCCTCCACTTT. This codes for CASSYEMNEISPLHF. The chain employs TRBV6-6 and TRBJ1-6, with D hard to call. V was cut by 2 bases and J by 9 bases, with 14 bases left in between. CDR3 length: 15 amino acids. Per germline, CDR1 MNHNY and CDR2 SVGAGI (reference sequence).

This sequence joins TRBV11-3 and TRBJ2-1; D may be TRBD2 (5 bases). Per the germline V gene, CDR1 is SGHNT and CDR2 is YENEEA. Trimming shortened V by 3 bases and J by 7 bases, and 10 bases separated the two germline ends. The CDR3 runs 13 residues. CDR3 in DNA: TGTGCCAGCAGCTTGTCTACGGGGAATGAGCAGTTCTTC. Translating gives CASSLSTGNEQFF.

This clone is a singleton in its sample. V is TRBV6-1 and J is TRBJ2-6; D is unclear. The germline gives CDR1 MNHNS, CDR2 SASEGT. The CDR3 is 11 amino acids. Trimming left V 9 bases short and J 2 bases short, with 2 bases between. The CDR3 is CASAGANVLTF. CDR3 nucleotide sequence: TGTGCCAGTGCTGGGGCCAACGTCCTGACTTTC.

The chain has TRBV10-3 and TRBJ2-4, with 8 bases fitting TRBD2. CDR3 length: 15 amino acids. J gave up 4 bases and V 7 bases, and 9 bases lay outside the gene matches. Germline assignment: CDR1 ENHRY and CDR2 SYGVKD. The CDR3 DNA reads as TGTGCCATCATCCCCGGGACTAGAGGTAAAAACATTCAGTACTTC. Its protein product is CAIIPGTRGKNIQYF.

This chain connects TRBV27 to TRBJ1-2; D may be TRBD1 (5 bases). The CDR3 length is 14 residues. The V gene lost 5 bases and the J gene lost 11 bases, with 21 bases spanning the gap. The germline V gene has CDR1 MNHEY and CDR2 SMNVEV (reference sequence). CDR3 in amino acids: CASSAGLGPRRYTF. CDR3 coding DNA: TGTGCCAGCAGTGCAGGTCTGGGGCCGCGTAGATACACCTTC.

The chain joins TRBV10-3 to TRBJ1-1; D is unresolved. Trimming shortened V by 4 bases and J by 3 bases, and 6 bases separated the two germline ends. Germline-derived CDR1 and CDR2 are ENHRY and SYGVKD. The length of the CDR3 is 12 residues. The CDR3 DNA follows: TGTGCCATCAGTGCGGTGGACACTGAAGCTTTCTTT. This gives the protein CAISAVDTEAFF.

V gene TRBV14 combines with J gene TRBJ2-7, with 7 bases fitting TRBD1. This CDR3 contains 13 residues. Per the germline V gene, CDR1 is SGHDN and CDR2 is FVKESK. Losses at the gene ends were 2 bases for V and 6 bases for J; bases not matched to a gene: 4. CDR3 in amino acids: CASSQHDRAEQYF. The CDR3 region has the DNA TGTGCCAGCAGCCAACATGACAGGGCCGAGCAGTACTTC.

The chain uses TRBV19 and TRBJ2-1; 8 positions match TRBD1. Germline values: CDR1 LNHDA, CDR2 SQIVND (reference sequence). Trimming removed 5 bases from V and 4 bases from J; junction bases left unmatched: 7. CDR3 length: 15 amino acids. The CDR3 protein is CASSQRRTGYNEQFF. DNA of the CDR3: TGTGCCAGTAGTCAACGTCGGACAGGGTACAATGAGCAGTTCTTC.